This entry lists 30 T cell receptor beta chains sequenced from one sample in a study of blood T cell repertoires in COVID-19. The assay was immunoSEQ multiplex PCR, and TCRdb's table has in-frame clones only and misses some. The table lists 240,000 or so clones, approximately 83% of them singletons. The sequencing input was peripheral blood. The receptors here all came from a woman in her 30s who had recovered from COVID-19.

The chain recombines TRBV7-2 with TRBJ1-3; perhaps TRBD1 as D (6 bases). There are 17 residues in the CDR3. Between the trimmed V and J ends, which lost 2 bases and 0 bases, there was a span of 14 bases. Germline assignment: CDR1 SGHTA and CDR2 FQGNSA. CDR3 region: CASSLSPGVSSGNTIYF. In DNA form, the CDR3 reads TGTGCCAGCAGCTTATCCCCAGGGGTCTCCTCTGGAAACACCATATATTTT.

The gene calls are TRBV7-7 and TRBJ2-4; TRBD1 matches 7 bases. V was clipped by 4 bases and J by 1 base; unmatched bases: 4. In germline, CDR1 is SSHAT, CDR2 FNYEAQ (reference sequence). The CDR3 runs 15 residues. CDR3 in amino acids: CASSSQDRAKNIQYF. The CDR3 nucleotides read TGTGCCAGCAGCTCCCAGGACAGGGCCAAAAACATTCAGTACTTC.

The gene calls are TRBV1 and TRBJ2-3; TRBD2, as called in the table, went unchecked against the DNA. TRBV1 is termed a pseudogene. The CDR3 is 15 residues long. The CDR3 sequence: CTSSPGFLDTDTQYF. For the CDR3, the DNA is TGCACCAGCAGCCCGGGTTTTTTGGACACAGATACGCAGTATTTT.

V and J are TRBV10-3 and TRBJ2-5, with 8 bases lining up with TRBD1. Germline CDR1 is ENHRY and CDR2 is SYGVKD. This CDR3 has 14 residues. V shed 4 bases and J 3 bases; nucleotides not matched to a gene: 4. The CDR3 sequence: CAISAGGGKETQYF. The CDR3 DNA is TGTGCCATCAGTGCAGGGGGCGGGAAAGAGACCCAGTACTTC.

This clone was detected only once. The CDR3: CASSLTSGVPGNEQFF. CDR3 coding DNA: TGTGCCAGCAGCTTGACTAGCGGGGTTCCCGGGAATGAGCAGTTCTTC. J is TRBJ2-1 and V is TRBV5-4; 10 bases match TRBD2. Germline lookup yields CDR1 SGHNT and CDR2 YYREEE (reference sequence). Losses at the gene ends were 1 base for V and 7 bases for J; bases not matched to a gene: 8. The CDR3 is 16 residues long.

The chain recombines TRBV11-2 with TRBJ1-1, with 9 nucleotides matching TRBD1. Germline-derived CDR1 and CDR2 are SGHAT and FQNNGV. Trimming at V came to 5 bases and at J to 1 base, leaving 8 bases not matched to a gene. This CDR3 region has 16 residues. In nucleotides, the CDR3 is TGTGCCAGCAGCACCCCCGGACAGGGGCCGAACACTGAAGCTTTCTTT. Its translation: CASSTPGQGPNTEAFF.

The chain combines TRBV9 with TRBJ2-1, with 8 bases identical to TRBD2. This CDR3 region has 18 residues. Germline V gene lookup returns CDR1 SGDLS and CDR2 YYNGEE. V lost 1 base and J lost 0; bases outside the gene matches: 9. The CDR3 DNA follows: TGTGCCAGCAGCGTAACCAGCGGGGGACTGAGCTCCTACAATGAGCAGTTCTTC. Amino acids: CASSVTSGGLSSYNEQFF.

V gene TRBV10-3 combines with J gene TRBJ2-7, with D possibly TRBD2 on 6 matching bases. The V end lost 6 bases, the J end lost 4 bases, and 19 bases lay between the germline ends. The CDR3 sequence is 15 residues long. Germline V gene lookup returns CDR1 ENHRY and CDR2 SYGVKD. The CDR3 reads CAISAPVLGGYEQYF. The CDR3 DNA sequence: TGTGCCATCAGCGCCCCAGTATTGGGGGGTTACGAGCAGTACTTC.

The chain employs TRBV2 and TRBJ2-7; no clear D gene. This CDR3 comprises 14 residues. V was trimmed by 7 bases and J by 0 bases, leaving 13 bases between them. Germline CDR1 and CDR2: SNHLY and FYNNEI. CDR3 sequence (DNA): TGTGCCAGCACAAAGGAGACCTCCTCCTACGAGCAGTACTTC. It translates to CASTKETSSYEQYF.

The chain employs TRBV2 and TRBJ1-3; D remains unclear. CDR1 and CDR2 (germline): SNHLY, FYNNEI. Trimming left V 7 bases short and J 4 bases short, with 5 bases between. The CDR3 runs to 11 residues. The CDR3 loop is CASNTGNTIYF. CDR3 bases: TGTGCCAGCAACACCGGAAACACCATATATTTT.

This clone has a handful of counts. The identical CDR3 is also encoded by other nucleotide sequences in the sample. The chain carries TRBV2 and TRBJ1-2; D gene ambiguous. The V end lost 8 bases, the J end lost 2 bases, and 9 bases lay between the germline ends. Per the germline V gene, CDR1 is SNHLY and CDR2 is FYNNEI. This CDR3 has 12 residues. This chain's CDR3 is CASVRLNYGYTF. In DNA form, the CDR3 reads TGTGCCAGCGTTAGACTCAACTATGGCTACACCTTC.

The J gene is TRBJ1-1, the V gene TRBV7-9; 11 nucleotides match TRBD1. This CDR3 is 16 amino acids long. CDR1 and CDR2 (germline): SEHNR, FQNEAQ (reference sequence). The V segment lost 5 bases and the J segment 5 bases; nucleotides outside the gene matches: 10. The CDR3 DNA sequence: TGTGCCAGCAGCCGAACGGACAGGGGGCGCAGGACTGAAGCTTTCTTT. This encodes CASSRTDRGRRTEAFF.

The chain joins TRBV19 to TRBJ2-1; 12 bases match TRBD1. Trimming cost V 6 bases and J 8 bases; bases outside gene matches: 8. This CDR3 is built from 15 residues. In germline, CDR1 is LNHDA, CDR2 SQIVND (reference sequence). CDR3 bases: TGTGCCAGTAGGATAACGGGACAGGGGGCATATGAGCAGTTCTTC. This codes for CASRITGQGAYEQFF.

This clone has a single count. This chain joins TRBV2 and TRBJ1-5; D not certain. CDR3 size: 13 residues. Trimming removed 3 bases at V and 15 bases at J, with 18 bases between. CDR1 is SNHLY, CDR2 FYNNEI, per germline. Here the CDR3 reads CASSDRGPVTRHF. The CDR3 DNA follows: TGTGCCAGCAGTGACCGTGGGCCGGTGACCAGGCATTTT.

The genes are TRBV29-1 and TRBJ2-5; D may be TRBD1 (5 bases). CDR3 size: 14 residues. V lost 4 bases and J lost 5, with 17 bases in between. Germline loops: CDR1 SQVTM, CDR2 ANQGSEA. DNA of the CDR3: TGCAGCGTTGTTTGCGAGTGGGGCGAGGAGACCCAGTACTTC. As protein: CSVVCEWGEETQYF.

The rearrangement joins TRBV5-1 to TRBJ1-6; weak D call: TRBD1 (5 bases). V gave up 4 bases and J gave up 6 bases, with 11 bases separating them. Germline V lookup: CDR1 SGHRS, CDR2 YFSETQ. The CDR3 sequence is 14 residues long. CDR3 bases: TGCGCCAGCAGCCTCGACAGCGCTAATTCACCCCTCCACTTT. It specifies CASSLDSANSPLHF.

This clone was seen just once. V is TRBV25-1 and J is TRBJ2-5; 7 bases are shared with TRBD2. After removal of 3 bases from V and 0 bases from J, the junction contained 13 bases not matched to a gene. The CDR3 has 18 amino acids. CDR1 is MGHDK and CDR2 is SYGVNS in the germline V gene. The CDR3 DNA sequence: TGTGCCAGCAGTGACCGGGAGGAGCCTAGCAGATACCAAGAGACCCAGTACTTC. Encoded protein: CASSDREEPSRYQETQYF.

This clone has just a few counts. The chain couples TRBV27 to TRBJ1-1, with a tentative D call TRBD1 (5 bases). This CDR3 contains 18 residues. The V end lost 0 bases, the J end lost 1 base, and 18 bases lay between the germline ends. From germline, CDR1 is MNHEY and CDR2 SMNVEV (reference sequence). The CDR3 DNA follows: TGTGCCAGCAGTTTATCCCGGGGGGTCCTCGTGAGGAACACTGAAGCTTTCTTT. Translating it yields CASSLSRGVLVRNTEAFF.

This clone turned up a few times. This chain links TRBV11-2 with TRBJ1-1; 10 nucleotides align to TRBD1. The germline gives CDR1 SGHAT, CDR2 FQNNGV. J was trimmed by 5 bases and V by 5 bases; bases with no gene match: 8. The CDR3 has 15 residues. CDR3 bases: TGTGCCAGCAGCACCTACGACAGGGGGCTGACTGAAGCTTTCTTT. Translating gives CASSTYDRGLTEAFF.

The gene calls are TRBV18 and TRBJ1-5; possible D gene TRBD1, 6 bases. This CDR3 contains 16 residues. Germline V gene sequence: CDR1 KGHSH, CDR2 LQKENI. Trimming removed 3 bases at V and 6 bases at J, with 18 bases between. The CDR3 protein is CASSPTPGQSGQPQHF. The CDR3, as DNA: TGTGCCAGCTCACCCACTCCAGGACAGAGCGGTCAGCCCCAGCATTTT.

The J gene is TRBJ1-6, the V gene TRBV15, with unresolved D. This CDR3 is built from 14 residues. V was shortened by 5 bases and J by 6 bases, with 11 bases between the two germline ends. From germline, CDR1 is LNHNV and CDR2 YYDKDF (reference sequence). CDR3 DNA sequence: TGTGCCACCAGCGCTCGGAGCTTTAATTCACCCCTCCACTTT. The encoded protein is CATSARSFNSPLHF.

The chain uses TRBV18 and TRBJ1-1; 9 bases agree with TRBD1. This CDR3 has 15 amino acids. V lost 4 bases to trimming and J lost 2 bases; unmatched junction nucleotides: 5. Germline-derived CDR1 and CDR2 are KGHSH and LQKENI. The CDR3 DNA sequence: TGTGCCAGCTCACAACAGGGGGCGGGAAACACTGAAGCTTTCTTT. It yields the protein CASSQQGAGNTEAFF.

The chain is built from TRBV29-1 and TRBJ2-4; a possible D gene is TRBD1 (5 bases). V was pared by 6 bases and J by 4 bases, with 10 bases between. The CDR3 totals 12 residues. Per the germline V gene, CDR1 is SQVTM and CDR2 is ANQGSEA. The DNA for the CDR3 is TGCAGCGTAGGGGTAAGGAAAAACATTCAGTACTTC. Translated, it gives CSVGVRKNIQYF.

The chain couples TRBV18 to TRBJ2-1; tentative D call: TRBD2 (6 bases). Looked up from germline, CDR1 is KGHSH and CDR2 is LQKENI. The CDR3 totals 16 residues. V was clipped by 5 bases and J by 0 bases, with 14 bases between them. The CDR3 coding sequence is TGTGCCAGCTCAGAGTATAGCGGTAACTCCTACAATGAGCAGTTCTTC. This gives the protein CASSEYSGNSYNEQFF. Supplemented by reference TRBV18 and TRBJ2-1, the full variable domain reads NAGVMQNPRHLVRRRGQEARLRCSPMKGHSHVYWYRQLPEEGLKFMVYLQKENIIDESGMPKERFSAEFPKEGPSILRIQQVVRGDSAAYFCASSEYSGNSYNEQFFGPGTRLTVL.

The CDR3 reads CASSAVSGGLSSTDTQYF. The CDR3 nucleotides read TGTGCCAGCAGCGCGGTTAGCGGGGGGCTTTCTAGCACAGATACGCAGTATTTT. The chain is built from TRBV9 and TRBJ2-3, with 10 bases identical to TRBD2. The germline V gene has CDR1 SGDLS and CDR2 YYNGEE. The CDR3 loop spans 18 amino acids. After removal of 3 bases from V and 0 bases from J, the junction contained 10 bases not matched to a gene.

The chain has TRBV6-5 and TRBJ2-1; 8 bases match TRBD2. V shed 9 bases, J shed 0 bases, and the junction held 4 bases outside the gene matches. CDR1 is MNHEY, CDR2 SVGAGI, per germline. The CDR3 contains 14 residues. This chain's CDR3 is CASRAGDSYNEQFF. CDR3 nucleotide sequence: TGTGCCAGTCGAGCGGGGGACTCCTACAATGAGCAGTTCTTC.

As DNA, the CDR3 is TGTGCCAGCAGCCTTCATCAGGGGGCTTTAGGCTTCTATGGCTACACCTTC. It specifies CASSLHQGALGFYGYTF. The V and J genes are TRBV3-1 (or the pseudogene TRBV3-2) and TRBJ1-2; 8 positions match TRBD1. Losses at the gene ends were 4 bases for V and 4 bases for J; bases not matched to a gene: 14. The CDR3 runs to 17 residues. The germline V gene has CDR1 LGHDT and CDR2 YNNKEL (reference sequence).

This chain connects TRBV6-5 to TRBJ2-5; D may be TRBD1 (6 bases). With 10 bases removed from V and 2 bases from J, the gap between germline ends came to 17 bases. The CDR3 contains 14 residues. Germline V gene data show CDR1 as MNHEY and CDR2 as SVGAGI. The CDR3: CATHRVGGQETQYF. In DNA, the CDR3 is TGTGCCACCCACAGGGTCGGCGGTCAAGAGACCCAGTACTTC.

The V gene is TRBV27, the J gene TRBJ2-7, with 8 bases fitting TRBD2. V lost 6 bases, J lost 1 base, and 5 bases stayed unmatched. Germline V lookup: CDR1 MNHEY, CDR2 SMNVEV (reference sequence). The CDR3 runs 14 residues. The CDR3 bases are TGTGCCAGCAGGGTAGCGGGGTTTTCCTACGAGCAGTACTTC. This encodes CASRVAGFSYEQYF.

The chain links TRBV10-1 to TRBJ2-5; the match to TRBD2 covers 7 bases. The trim removed 0 bases at V and 5 bases at J, leaving 9 bases unmatched. Germline V gene lookup returns CDR1 WNHNN and CDR2 SYGVQD (reference sequence). CDR3 length: 16 residues. CDR3 nucleotides: TGCGCCAGCAGTGAGTCGAAACCAGCGGGGCCGGAGACCCAGTACTTC. Translated, it gives CASSESKPAGPETQYF.